This T cell receptor (beta chain) is from a study of blood T cell repertoires in COVID-19. As for the study in general: Samples representing acute and convalescent COVID-19 were sourced from the United States, Italy and Spain. T cells, B-cell-depleted T cells, or PBMCs provided the cDNA or gDNA that served as material.

Source study methods: Amplified reference gene primers provided the basis for estimating nucleated cell counts. Here immunoSEQ multiplex PCR was the method, and the copy in TCRdb shows in-frame clones only, minus some. For V, J and clone size, that table is used; D and trimming come from the DNA. The sample contains roughly 290,000 clones, over 75% of which appear only once. V lost 10 bases to trimming and J lost 1 base, with 17 bases between them. The germline gives CDR1 MNHEY, CDR2 SVGAGI. The CDR3 extends over 14 amino acids. The receptor's source is a woman aged 45-59 years who had recovered from COVID-19. Sequenced input: peripheral blood. The chain recombines TRBV6-5 with TRBJ2-7; D might be TRBD1 (5 bases). This CDR3 is CATKPRQTSYEQYF. In nucleotides, the CDR3 is TGTGCCACAAAACCCCGACAGACTTCCTACGAGCAGTACTTC.